These 27 T cell receptor beta chains share one sample of origin, sequenced in a study of blood T cell repertoires in COVID-19. Clones were sequenced by immunoSEQ multiplex PCR, and TCRdb holds only the in-frame ones, with some missing. This repertoire shows around 200,000 clones, about 85% found once; its top ten account for 6%. The sequenced sample consisted of peripheral blood. The receptors originated from a woman between 40 and 50 years old with COVID-19, enrolled during active disease.

J is TRBJ1-2 and V is TRBV7-9, with TRBD1 matching over 9 bases. CDR1 is SEHNR, CDR2 FQNEAQ, per germline (reference sequence). The CDR3 has 14 residues. V shed 6 bases and J 4 bases; nucleotides not matched to a gene: 6. The CDR3 DNA reads as TGTGCCAGCAGACCCACAGGGGGCGTCTATGGCTACACCTTC. Translated, it gives CASRPTGGVYGYTF.

The CDR3 nucleotides read TGTGCCAGCAGTCCACGGACAGGCGCGTACGAGCAGTACTTC. Translated: CASSPRTGAYEQYF. This chain joins TRBV3-1 (or the pseudogene TRBV3-2) and TRBJ2-7; 7 bases are shared with TRBD1. Germline values: CDR1 LGHDT, CDR2 YNNKEL (reference sequence). Trimming took 6 bases from V and 4 from J; bases not matched to a gene: 9. The CDR3 sequence is 14 residues long.

This chain connects TRBV19 to TRBJ2-2; 10 nucleotides match TRBD2. The V and J ends lost 1 base and 6 bases, in that order; junction bases with no gene match: 5. CDR3 length: 16 amino acids. Germline V gene lookup returns CDR1 LNHDA and CDR2 SQIVND (reference sequence). The CDR3 nucleotides are TGTGCCAGTAGTATAGGGGGGACTAGCGTGGCCGGGGAGCTGTTTTTT. Amino acids: CASSIGGTSVAGELFF.

The chain joins TRBV5-4 to TRBJ2-5; 9 nucleotides match TRBD2. The V gene end was trimmed by 0 bases and the J gene end by 2 bases; junction bases not matched to a gene: 2. This CDR3 is built from 15 residues. CDR1 is SGHNT, CDR2 YYREEE, per germline (reference sequence). The CDR3 nucleotides are TGTGCCAGCAGCTTGGTGAGCGGGGGGCAAGAGACCCAGTACTTC. Translation gives CASSLVSGGQETQYF.

The gene calls are TRBV11-2 and TRBJ1-1, with a weak D call TRBD1 (6 bases). The CDR3 contains 16 residues. Trimming took 3 bases from V and 4 from J, leaving 18 bases between them. Germline lookup yields CDR1 SGHAT and CDR2 FQNNGV. The CDR3 sequence: CASSFLLQGRGTEAFF. The DNA of the CDR3 is TGTGCCAGCAGCTTCCTACTACAGGGTCGGGGCACTGAAGCTTTCTTT.

The V gene is TRBV18, the J gene TRBJ2-6; tentative D call: TRBD2 (5 bases). This CDR3 region has 21 residues. Germline V CDR1 and CDR2: KGHSH, LQKENI. V was pared by 2 bases and J by 0 bases, with 23 bases between. CDR3 residues: CASSPNLVGGGILSGANVLTF. The CDR3 DNA reads TGTGCCAGCTCACCAAATTTAGTTGGAGGCGGAATCCTCTCTGGGGCCAACGTCCTGACTTTC.

This chain joins TRBV27 and TRBJ1-1; D is possibly TRBD1 (6 bases). Germline V CDR1 and CDR2: MNHEY, SMNVEV (reference sequence). The germline V and J ends were trimmed by 4 bases and 3 bases, with 21 bases remaining between them. The length of the CDR3 is 17 residues. The CDR3 nucleotides read TGTGCCAGCAGTTCCGCGGGGGCGGGGAGTGCGTACACTGAAGCTTTCTTT. Translated: CASSSAGAGSAYTEAFF.

This clone was observed a few times. The V and J genes are TRBV6-5 and TRBJ1-1, with D unclear. The CDR3 spans 13 residues. The germline V and J ends were trimmed by 4 bases and 0 bases, with 6 bases remaining between them. From germline, CDR1 is MNHEY and CDR2 SVGAGI. CDR3 sequence: CASSSQLNTEAFF. CDR3 nucleotide sequence: TGTGCCAGCAGTTCACAACTGAACACTGAAGCTTTCTTT.

This clone turned up a few times. The rearrangement uses TRBV7-8 and TRBJ2-2; perhaps TRBD1 as D (7 bases). The germline V gene encodes CDR1 SGHVS and CDR2 FQNEAQ. Trimming removed 8 bases from V and 1 base from J, with 14 bases in between. This CDR3 has 15 amino acids. The CDR3 coding sequence is TGTGCCAGCTCCCAGGGGGGACAGAACACCGGGGAGCTGTTTTTT. Protein: CASSQGGQNTGELFF.

CDR3 sequence: CASSRGLGADTQYF. CDR3 in DNA: TGTGCCAGCAGCAGGGGACTAGGCGCAGATACGCAGTATTTT. The rearrangement links TRBV7-7 to TRBJ2-3; 8 nucleotides align to TRBD2. The CDR3 is 14 residues long. V was clipped by 5 bases and J by 4 bases; unmatched bases: 5. Germline lookup yields CDR1 SSHAT and CDR2 FNYEAQ (reference sequence).

This clone has just a few counts. V usage is TRBV5-1 and J usage is TRBJ2-1; 8 nucleotides match TRBD2. Per the germline V gene, CDR1 is SGHRS and CDR2 is YFSETQ. The CDR3 has 15 amino acids. V trimming: 3 bases; J trimming: 8 bases; junction bases outside the gene matches: 10. DNA for the CDR3: TGCGCCAGCAGCTCGATACGGGGGGGCATGGATGAGCAGTTCTTC. This translates into CASSSIRGGMDEQFF. The variable domain in full, completed from reference TRBV5-1 and TRBJ2-1, reads KAGVTQTPRYLIKTRGQQVTLSCSPISGHRSVSWYQQTPGQGLQFLFEYFSETQRNKGNFPGRFSGRQFSNSRSEMNVSTLELGDSALYLCASSSIRGGMDEQFFGPGTRLTVL.

This chain uses TRBV19 with TRBJ2-3; D may be TRBD2 (5 bases). In germline, CDR1 is LNHDA, CDR2 SQIVND (reference sequence). The CDR3 loop spans 14 amino acids. V was shortened by 2 bases and J by 1 base, with 7 bases between the two germline ends. Here the CDR3 reads CASSISGGTDTQYF. For the CDR3, the DNA is TGTGCCAGTAGTATAAGCGGAGGCACAGATACGCAGTATTTT.

The chain carries TRBV6-2 or TRBV6-3 and TRBJ1-5, with D possibly being TRBD1 (5 bases). Trimming left V 4 bases short and J 1 base short, with 11 bases between. CDR1 is MNHEY, CDR2 SVGEGT, per germline. This CDR3 spans 15 amino acids. The CDR3 reads CASSSEGLSNQPQHF. The CDR3 DNA sequence: TGTGCCAGCAGTTCTGAGGGACTAAGCAATCAGCCCCAGCATTTT.

This clone was counted a single time. This chain joins TRBV5-1 and TRBJ2-7, with 7 bases that match TRBD1. CDR1 and CDR2 (germline): SGHRS, YFSETQ. This CDR3 has 14 amino acids. With V trimmed by 4 bases and J by 2 bases, 6 bases remained unmatched. The CDR3 reads CASSSTGAPYEQYF. CDR3 nucleotide sequence: TGCGCCAGCAGCAGTACAGGGGCCCCCTACGAGCAGTACTTC.

The chain carries TRBV5-6 and TRBJ2-6; 10 nucleotides line up with TRBD1. The CDR3 covers 17 residues. The ends lost 3 bases at V and 4 bases at J; junction bases unmatched: 7. From germline, CDR1 is SGHDT and CDR2 YYEEEE. The CDR3 region is CASSSPDRGSGANVLTF. Written as DNA, the CDR3 is TGTGCCAGCAGCTCCCCGGACAGGGGGTCCGGGGCCAACGTCCTGACTTTC.

The chain is built from TRBV29-1 and TRBJ2-1; 7 positions agree with TRBD2. Germline assignment: CDR1 SQVTM and CDR2 ANQGSEA. CDR3 length: 12 residues. Trimming removed 0 bases from V and 8 bases from J; junction bases left unmatched: 1. The CDR3 DNA reads TGCAGCGTTGAAGAGGGAGGGCATGAGCAGTTCTTC. This encodes CSVEEGGHEQFF.

The chain uses TRBV5-6 and TRBJ2-3; 11 bases match TRBD2. Germline CDR1 and CDR2: SGHDT and YYEEEE. The CDR3 is 17 amino acids. The J segment lost 0 bases and the V segment lost 1 base, leaving 4 bases of the junction unmatched. The chain's CDR3 is CASSLLTSGTSTDTQYF. The CDR3 DNA reads TGTGCCAGCAGCTTGTTGACTAGCGGGACTAGCACAGATACGCAGTATTTT.

This sequence joins TRBV7-9 and TRBJ1-4; no definite D call. Trimming removed 4 bases from V and 3 bases from J, with 12 bases in between. This CDR3 has 15 amino acids. Germline V lookup: CDR1 SEHNR, CDR2 FQNEAQ (reference sequence). The CDR3 reads CASSSPWAPNEKLFF. The CDR3 nucleotides read TGTGCCAGCAGCTCCCCGTGGGCTCCTAATGAAAAACTGTTTTTT. Supplemented by reference TRBV7-9 and TRBJ1-4, the full variable domain reads DTGVSQNPRHKITKRGQNVTFRCDPISEHNRLYWYRQTLGQGPEFLTYFQNEAQLEKSRLLSDRFSAERPKGSFSTLEIQRTEQGDSAMYLCASSSPWAPNEKLFFGSGTQLSVL.

The chain is built from TRBV5-1 and TRBJ1-4; 7 bases agree with TRBD1. The CDR3 totals 16 residues. Germline V CDR1 and CDR2: SGHRS, YFSETQ. After removal of 0 bases from V and 3 bases from J, the junction contained 5 bases not matched to a gene. The chain's CDR3 is CASSLVGGWSNEKLFF. DNA for the CDR3: TGCGCCAGCAGCTTGGTAGGGGGCTGGTCTAATGAAAAACTGTTTTTT. The entire variable domain, with the rest obtained from reference TRBV5-1 and TRBJ1-4, is as follows: KAGVTQTPRYLIKTRGQQVTLSCSPISGHRSVSWYQQTPGQGLQFLFEYFSETQRNKGNFPGRFSGRQFSNSRSEMNVSTLELGDSALYLCASSLVGGWSNEKLFFGSGTQLSVL.

This clone was observed a single time. This chain joins TRBV4-3 and TRBJ2-1; 9 nucleotides agree with TRBD2. This CDR3 contains 16 residues. CDR1 is LGHNA and CDR2 is YSLEER in the germline V gene. The J segment lost 6 bases and the V segment lost 0 bases, leaving 6 bases of the junction unmatched. Here the CDR3 reads CASSQDMAGGPNEQFF. CDR3 DNA: TGCGCCAGCAGCCAAGATATGGCGGGGGGGCCCAATGAGCAGTTCTTC.

The V gene is TRBV7-7, the J gene TRBJ2-5, with D tentatively TRBD1 (5 bases). The CDR3 totals 13 residues. Trimming removed 5 bases from V and 4 bases from J, with 11 bases in between. The V gene's germline CDR1 is SSHAT and CDR2 FNYEAQ (reference sequence). CDR3 sequence: CASSPGRGETQYF. CDR3 DNA: TGTGCCAGCAGCCCAGGAAGGGGAGAGACCCAGTACTTC.

The V call is TRBV27, the J call TRBJ2-1; D may be TRBD2 (5 bases). With 7 bases removed from V and 3 bases from J, the gap between germline ends came to 10 bases. The CDR3 runs to 13 residues. In germline, CDR1 is MNHEY, CDR2 SMNVEV (reference sequence). As DNA, the CDR3 is TGTGCCAGCACTGCCGGACTCTACAATGAGCAGTTCTTC. It codes for CASTAGLYNEQFF.

This chain uses TRBV5-1 with TRBJ1-1; 7 bases fit TRBD1. V shed 3 bases, J shed 7 bases, and the junction held 12 bases outside the gene matches. CDR3 length: 15 residues. Germline V lookup: CDR1 SGHRS, CDR2 YFSETQ. As DNA, the CDR3 is TGCGCCAGCAGCTCGTCGACAGGGATGGCCTATGAAGCTTTCTTT. Protein: CASSSSTGMAYEAFF.

CDR3 nucleotide sequence: TGTGCCAGCAGTTTCACGGACAGGGAGGATTCACCCCTCCACTTT. This gives the protein CASSFTDREDSPLHF. This rearrangement joins TRBV6-6 to TRBJ1-6, with 8 bases fitting TRBD1. This CDR3 contains 15 residues. J gave up 8 bases and V 4 bases, and 7 bases lay outside the gene matches. Germline CDR1 is MNHNY and CDR2 is SVGAGI (reference sequence).

The chain carries TRBV6-6 and TRBJ2-7, with 10 bases that match TRBD2. Unmatched junction bases numbered 2, after V lost 6 bases and J lost 0 bases. Germline V lookup: CDR1 MNHNY, CDR2 SVGAGI (reference sequence). The CDR3 is 14 residues long. The CDR3 reads CASSRTSGSYEQYF. Written as DNA, the CDR3 is TGTGCCAGCAGCCGGACTAGCGGCTCCTACGAGCAGTACTTC.

The chain uses TRBV7-9 and TRBJ1-4; D perhaps matches TRBD1 (5 bases). V gave up 6 bases and J gave up 8 bases, with 19 bases separating them. Germline V gene sequence: CDR1 SEHNR, CDR2 FQNEAQ (reference sequence). The CDR3 loop spans 15 amino acids. CDR3: CASSSGQRGGEKLFF. The CDR3 DNA reads TGTGCCAGCAGTTCAGGGCAGCGGGGAGGAGAAAAACTGTTTTTT.

This CDR3 reads CASSFFLNTEAFF. The CDR3 nucleotides read TGTGCCAGCAGCTTCTTTTTGAACACTGAAGCTTTCTTT. The V call is TRBV3-1 (or the pseudogene TRBV3-2), the J call TRBJ1-1; no firm D call. The CDR3 runs 13 residues. V was shortened by 5 bases and J by 0 bases, with 7 bases between the two germline ends. Germline-derived CDR1 and CDR2 are LGHDT and YNNKEL (reference sequence).